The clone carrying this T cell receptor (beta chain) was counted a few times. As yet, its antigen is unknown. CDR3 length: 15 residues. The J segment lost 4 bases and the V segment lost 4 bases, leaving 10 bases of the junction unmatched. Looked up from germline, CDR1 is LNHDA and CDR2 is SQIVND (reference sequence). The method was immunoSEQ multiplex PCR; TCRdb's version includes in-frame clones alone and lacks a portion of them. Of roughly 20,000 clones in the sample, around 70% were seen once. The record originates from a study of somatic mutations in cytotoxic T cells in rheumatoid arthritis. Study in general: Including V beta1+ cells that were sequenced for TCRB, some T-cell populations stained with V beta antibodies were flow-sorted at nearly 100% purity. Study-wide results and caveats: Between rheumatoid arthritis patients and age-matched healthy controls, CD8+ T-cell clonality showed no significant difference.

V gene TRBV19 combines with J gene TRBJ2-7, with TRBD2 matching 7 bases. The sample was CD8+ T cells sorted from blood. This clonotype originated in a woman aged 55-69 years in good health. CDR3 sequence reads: CASSTTAGPSYEQYF. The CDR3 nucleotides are TGTGCCAGTAGTACTACAGCGGGGCCCTCTTACGAGCAGTACTTC.